The next 5 T cell receptor beta chains were all read from a single sample in a study of blood T cell repertoires in COVID-19. Only in-frame clones appear in the TCRdb table, and some are missing; sequencing was by immunoSEQ multiplex PCR. The table has about 60,000 clones, 60% to 85% seen once. Source material: peripheral blood. These receptors were taken from a man younger than 45 with COVID-19, enrolled during active disease.

The chain employs TRBV5-8 and TRBJ1-1; D is perhaps TRBD1 (6 bases). V was pared by 1 base and J by 0 bases, with 7 bases between. The CDR3 is 14 amino acids. Germline V gene sequence: CDR1 SGHTS, CDR2 YDEGEE. CDR3 residues: CASSLQGMNTEAFF. CDR3 coding DNA: TGTGCCAGCAGCTTGCAGGGGATGAACACTGAAGCTTTCTTT.

The V call is TRBV4-3, the J call TRBJ1-1, with D unresolved. V was cut by 3 bases and J by 3 bases, with 17 bases left in between. Germline values: CDR1 LGHNA, CDR2 YSLEER. The CDR3 is made up of 16 amino acids. CDR3 amino acids: CASSQRAAEGDTEAFF. The CDR3 nucleotides are TGCGCCAGCAGCCAGAGGGCGGCGGAGGGAGACACTGAAGCTTTCTTT.

The chain combines TRBV27 with TRBJ2-7; D uncertain. The CDR3 has 13 amino acids. Trimming removed 3 bases at V and 3 bases at J, with 9 bases between. The germline gives CDR1 MNHEY, CDR2 SMNVEV (reference sequence). The CDR3 spells CASSFKEDYEQYF. The CDR3 nucleotides are TGTGCCAGCAGTTTCAAAGAGGACTACGAGCAGTACTTC.

This chain connects TRBV4-1 to TRBJ1-5; D may be TRBD1 (5 bases). The CDR3 extends over 15 amino acids. The V gene lost 3 bases and the J gene lost 4 bases, with 13 bases spanning the gap. Germline V gene data show CDR1 as MGHRA and CDR2 as YSYEKL. The CDR3 DNA follows: TGCGCCAGCAGCCATGCGTGGGGGGGGAATCAGCCCCAGCATTTT. It codes for CASSHAWGGNQPQHF.

This rearrangement joins TRBV2 to TRBJ2-5; D is possibly TRBD1 (6 bases). V lost 6 bases and J lost 4, with 12 bases in between. Germline V gene sequence: CDR1 SNHLY, CDR2 FYNNEI. The CDR3 is 13 residues long. CDR3 amino acids: CASSSQGTETQYF. CDR3 nucleotides: TGTGCCAGCAGCTCACAGGGCACAGAGACCCAGTACTTC.